The 12 T cell receptor beta chains in this list originate from one sample, sequenced in a study of T-cell reconstitution after alpha-beta-depleted transplantation in children. Unique molecular identifiers tagged the TCRbeta library. TCRdb recomputed calls from the PCR reads with MiXCR, one row per CDR3 protein. The sample includes hundreds of thousands of distinct CDR3 sequences, 15% to 20% of them seen just once. Here the sequenced sample was PBMCs from the stem cell graft donor, taken from the stem cell graft. These receptors originate from a human donor who donated a stem cell graft to a child with acute myeloid leukemia.

This clonotype was found a few times. The chain has TRBV12-3 or TRBV12-4 and TRBJ1-3; 10 positions match TRBD1. This CDR3 spans 16 amino acids. Trimming removed 6 bases from V and 0 bases from J; junction bases left unmatched: 5. CDR3: CASRGTGVSSGNTIYF. The CDR3 DNA reads as TGTGCCAGCAGAGGGACAGGGGTTAGCTCTGGAAACACCATATATTTT.

The sample holds many counts of this clonotype. The chain uses TRBV20-1 and TRBJ2-1; 9 nucleotides align to TRBD2. Germline CDR1 DFQATT, CDR2 SNEGSKA (reference sequence). The V gene end was trimmed by 6 bases and the J gene end by 5 bases; junction bases not matched to a gene: 11. The CDR3 runs 15 residues. Here the CDR3 DNA reads TGCAGTGCACCTACTGCGGGGGGGCCCGACAATGAGCAGTTCTTC. Translation: CSAPTAGGPDNEQFF.

V and J are TRBV7-2 and TRBJ1-1; D gene ambiguous. The CDR3 length is 12 residues. CDR1 and CDR2 from the germline V gene are SGHTA and FQGNSA. The germline V and J ends were trimmed by 7 bases and 6 bases, with 12 bases remaining between them. CDR3 residues: CASTLGTPEAFF. The CDR3 region has the DNA TGTGCCAGCACCCTTGGTACCCCTGAAGCTTTCTTT.

This clonotype appeared a few times. The chain couples TRBV12-3 or TRBV12-4 to TRBJ2-2; D may be TRBD1 (6 bases). CDR3 length: 20 residues. Trimming stripped 3 bases from V and 2 bases from J, with 25 bases between. CDR3 coding DNA: TGTGCCAGCAGTTTTATGACAGGTCCGTTCTTCAGTTCTAACACCGGGGAGCTGTTTTTT. It codes for CASSFMTGPFFSSNTGELFF.

The rearrangement uses TRBV7-9 and TRBJ1-2; 7 bases line up with TRBD1. Germline V gives CDR1 SEHNR, CDR2 FQNEAQ (reference sequence). Trimming took 5 bases from V and 9 from J; bases not matched to a gene: 15. This CDR3 contains 15 residues. The CDR3 nucleotides are TGTGCCAGCAGCCTAGGACAGGCCGCGTATCAGCGCTACACCTTC. It specifies CASSLGQAAYQRYTF.

The rearrangement joins TRBV29-1 to TRBJ2-1; D unresolved. Germline-derived CDR1 and CDR2 are SQVTM and ANQGSEA. This CDR3 is built from 13 residues. V lost 6 bases and J lost 8, with 17 bases in between. This CDR3 reads CSVGWQAADEQFF. For the CDR3, the DNA is TGCAGCGTAGGGTGGCAAGCCGCAGATGAGCAGTTCTTC.

This clonotype came up many times. J is TRBJ1-1 and V is TRBV6-5; possibly TRBD1 for D (6 bases). Between the trimmed V and J ends, which lost 8 bases and 0 bases, there was a span of 16 bases. The CDR3 contains 15 residues. From germline, CDR1 is MNHEY and CDR2 SVGAGI. The CDR3 region is CASLKKGGMNTEAFF. CDR3 DNA sequence: TGTGCCAGCCTTAAAAAAGGGGGAATGAACACTGAAGCTTTCTTT.

As regards this clonotype: A much bigger clone sits one base away, suggesting this may be a read error. The chain uses TRBV20-1 and TRBJ2-5, with 9 bases that match TRBD2. CDR3 length equals 15 residues. The ends lost 5 bases at V and 4 bases at J; junction bases unmatched: 11. Germline V gene lookup returns CDR1 DFQATT and CDR2 SNEGSKA (reference sequence). Written as DNA, the CDR3 is TGCAGTGCTGGTCCCCTTGGCGGGGGGGGAGAGACCCAGTACTTC. Translation: CSAGPLGGGGETQYF.

This clonotype has ten or more counts. The chain combines TRBV20-1 with TRBJ2-7, with 9 bases that match TRBD2. V gave up 3 bases and J gave up 5 bases; unmatched junction bases: 8. The CDR3 is made up of 14 amino acids. Germline V CDR1 and CDR2: DFQATT, SNEGSKA (reference sequence). The CDR3: CSASAGGPGNEQYF. CDR3 DNA: TGCAGTGCTAGTGCGGGGGGGCCTGGGAACGAGCAGTACTTC.

CDR3 amino acids: CASSPSGLGNEKLFF. For the CDR3, the DNA is TGTGCCAGCAGTCCTTCAGGGCTGGGGAATGAAAAACTGTTTTTT. V usage is TRBV12-3 or TRBV12-4 and J usage is TRBJ1-4, with D possibly being TRBD1 (5 bases). The CDR3 is made up of 15 amino acids. Trimming took 5 bases from V and 5 from J, leaving 15 bases between them.

This clonotype appeared many times. The CDR3 loop reads CSARRWRGGQETQYF. The CDR3, as DNA: TGCAGTGCTAGGAGATGGCGGGGGGGCCAAGAGACCCAGTACTTC. The J gene is TRBJ2-5, the V gene TRBV20-1; 9 nucleotides agree with TRBD2. CDR3 size: 15 residues. V lost 3 bases and J lost 1; bases outside the gene matches: 6. Germline CDR1 DFQATT, CDR2 SNEGSKA (reference sequence).

This chain uses TRBV7-9 with TRBJ1-1, with TRBD1 as a possible D gene (5 bases). The CDR3 is 14 amino acids. Germline CDR1 and CDR2: SEHNR and FQNEAQ (reference sequence). The V end was cut by 11 bases, the J end by 1 base, with 17 bases between. The CDR3 coding sequence is TGTGCCGGGGGAAGCGGGACCCAGAACACTGAAGCTTTCTTT. Translating it yields CAGGSGTQNTEAFF.